The clone carrying this T cell receptor beta chain has more than one count but fewer than ten. Using a J-beta primer mix together with a sample-barcoded 5' primer, a second PCR was run for about 6 to 12 cycles. From the 5' RACE reads, TCRdb called clonotypes with MiXCR, one entry per CDR3 protein. The data show about 570,000 distinct CDR3 sequences, roughly 29% seen once. This specimen belongs to a study of blood T cells in healthy people across ages. The V and J ends lost 0 bases and 8 bases respectively, with 13 bases between them. Germline lookup yields CDR1 MNHNY and CDR2 SVGAGI (reference sequence). This CDR3 contains 14 residues.

The V call is TRBV6-6, the J call TRBJ1-2; tentatively, D is TRBD1 (5 bases). Sample: blood. This clonotype was obtained from a woman between 65 and 79 years old in good health. The CDR3 protein is CASSYSSGRRGYTF. CDR3 in DNA: TGTGCCAGCAGTTACTCATCAGGGAGGAGAGGCTACACCTTC.